One T cell receptor beta chain is described in this entry. The antigen it recognizes is unknown. Qualities for individual bases were not recorded, and no much larger clone is one base off. This entry is derived from a study of blood T cell repertoires in COVID-19 (dated by TCRdb to 2019 to 2021). Background for the entire study: Samples from collaborators originated in the United States, Italy and Spain and spanned both the acute and convalescent phases of COVID-19. The prospective study material was composed of cDNA or gDNA derived from T cells, B-cell-depleted T cells, or PBMCs. A freely available public database, intended as a resource for researchers studying the immune response to SARS-CoV-2, is where the repertoires were released. Subjects who had been exposed to COVID-19, were actively infected with it, or had recovered from it provided the deeply sampled blood TCRbeta repertoires that made up the dataset. Samples came from the ongoing ImmuneRACE study (first 160 participants) plus 1,254 subjects from 6 global collaborators. Nearly every sample came with metadata listing a de-identified subject ID, COVID-19 status, age in years and sex. Where available, HLA class I and class II types were obtained from metadata supplied by the sample provider rather than from assay-based typing.

Results and caveats for the whole study, not just this receptor: Clinical and demographic metadata were provided uncurated, with the amount varying by source and participant.

The V and J ends are trimmed by 4 bases and 2 bases, leaving 15 bases between them. CDR1 is given as MDHEN and CDR2 as SYDVKM, both from the germline V gene. From the cysteine up to the phenylalanine, the CDR3 has a length of 15 residues. CDR3 DNA is the only sequence kept; it has 45 bases, read in frame from the first base. The immunoSEQ Assay, a bias-controlled multiplex PCR, was used to amplify TCRbeta CDR3 regions from genomic DNA. From the authors' description of their analysis: Within the assay, amplification of reference gene primers was used to estimate how many nucleated cells each sample contained. To quantify the absolute abundance of each unique TCRbeta CDR3 rearrangement, sequence reads were collapsed and filtered. For each sample, productive Simpson clonality was calculated as the square root of Simpson's diversity index across productive rearrangements. The source is immuneACCESS, and TCRdb retained only in-frame sequences with V and J called. Part of the clones is not carried over; for the studies checked, unresolved V genes explain less than half of this, and the remainder is unexplained. V, J and clone size were drawn from that table, and D and trimming were deduced from the DNA. The sample yields roughly 38,000 clones; roughly 90% were counted once. The ten top clones hold 9.5% to 13% of the sample.

The collaborating institutions used their own protocols to collect whole blood in K2EDTA tubes. Collaborator samples were shipped for TCRbeta analysis as frozen whole blood, isolated PBMCs, or DNA extracted from either sample type. The TCR originated in a man in his sixties or seventies with acute or convalescent COVID-19. This sequence uses TRBV28 and TRBJ2-7; the D segment could be TRBD1, given 5 matching bases. Material for sequencing was peripheral blood. The CDR3 region: CASSSPGDSAYEQYF. The nucleotides read TGTGCCAGCAGTTCTCCAGGAGACAGCGCCTACGAGCAGTACTTC.